Below, 6 T cell receptor beta chains from the same sample are listed, as sequenced in a study of control samples from healthy donors and cancer patients. Profiled with immunoSEQ multiplex PCR; TCRdb holds only in-frame clones, not every one. Here the sample spans some 130,000 clones, approximately 90% being singletons. The sequencing input was blood. These receptor sequences come from a woman in her forties or fifties in good health.

The chain couples TRBV7-9 to TRBJ2-1; D is possibly TRBD2 (7 bases). V gave up 3 bases and J gave up 0 bases, with 12 bases separating them. The CDR3 spans 16 residues. CDR1 is SEHNR, CDR2 FQNEAQ, per germline (reference sequence). CDR3 nucleotide sequence: TGTGCCAGCAGCTTCTCGGGGGGCCGCTCCTACAATGAGCAGTTCTTC. The encoded protein is CASSFSGGRSYNEQFF.

Remarks on this clone: At one end, the junction sequence differs from germline, possibly due to a read error. The chain is built from TRBV5-1 and TRBJ2-5; TRBD1 aligns across 7 bases. The CDR3 consists of 15 residues. CDR1 and CDR2 (germline): SGHRS, YFSETQ. The CDR3 region is CASSLKVDREEAQYF. CDR3 DNA sequence: TGCGCCAGCAGCTTGAAGGTTGACAGGGAAGAGGCCCAGTACTTC.

J is TRBJ1-2 and V is TRBV2; D not certain. The CDR3 is 13 amino acids. V lost 8 bases to trimming and J lost 8 bases, with 18 bases between them. Germline CDR1 reads SNHLY; CDR2 reads FYNNEI. The CDR3 spells CASSRRGLEGYTF. The CDR3, as DNA: TGTGCCAGCTCCCGGCGGGGTTTGGAGGGCTACACCTTC.

The chain employs TRBV2 and TRBJ2-1; weak D call: TRBD2 (6 bases). The CDR3 contains 15 residues. V dropped 6 bases and J dropped 0 bases, with 12 bases sitting between them. Germline V gene sequence: CDR1 SNHLY, CDR2 FYNNEI. The CDR3 sequence: CASRPSVSSYNEQFF. The CDR3 DNA reads as TGTGCCAGCAGACCTAGCGTCAGCTCCTACAATGAGCAGTTCTTC.

V and J are TRBV3-1 (or the pseudogene TRBV3-2) and TRBJ1-3; a possible D gene is TRBD1 (6 bases). Germline CDR1 LGHDT, CDR2 YNNKEL (reference sequence). The ends were cut back, 1 base at V and 4 bases at J, with 8 bases in the middle. The CDR3 has 14 residues. The CDR3 sequence is CASSQGTAGNTIYF. The DNA of the CDR3 is TGTGCCAGCAGCCAAGGGACAGCCGGAAACACCATATATTTT.

The V and J genes are TRBV30 and TRBJ1-2; TRBD1 is a possible D gene (6 bases). V lost 4 bases to trimming and J lost 5 bases, with 20 bases between them. CDR3 size: 15 residues. CDR1 GTSNPN and CDR2 SVGIG come from the germline V gene (reference sequence). The CDR3 DNA reads TGTGCCTGGAAAAGGGGCGGTACAGGGAGGTATGGCTACACCTTC. Translated, it gives CAWKRGGTGRYGYTF. Full variable domain (rest looked up from reference TRBV30 and TRBJ1-2): SQTIHQWPATLVQPVGSPLSLECTVEGTSNPNLYWYRQAAGRGLQLLFYSVGIGQISSEVPQNLSASRPQDRQFILSSKKLLLSDSGFYLCAWKRGGTGRYGYTFGSGTRLTVV.